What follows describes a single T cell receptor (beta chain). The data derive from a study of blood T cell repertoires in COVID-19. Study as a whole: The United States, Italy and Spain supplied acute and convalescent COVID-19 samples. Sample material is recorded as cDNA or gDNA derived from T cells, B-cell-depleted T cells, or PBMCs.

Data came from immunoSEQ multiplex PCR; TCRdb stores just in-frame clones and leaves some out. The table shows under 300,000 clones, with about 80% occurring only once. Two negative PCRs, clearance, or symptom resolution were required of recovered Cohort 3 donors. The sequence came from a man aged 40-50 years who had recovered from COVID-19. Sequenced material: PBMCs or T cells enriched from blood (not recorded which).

CDR3 in amino acids: CASSQYRANQPQHF. The DNA for the CDR3 is TGCGCCAGCAGCCAATACAGGGCAAATCAGCCCCAGCATTTT. The chain recombines TRBV4-3 with TRBJ1-5, with a tentative D call TRBD1 (6 bases). Trimming cost V 2 bases and J 4 bases, with 9 bases left between them. CDR3 length: 14 amino acids. Germline CDR1 is LGHNA and CDR2 is YSLEER.